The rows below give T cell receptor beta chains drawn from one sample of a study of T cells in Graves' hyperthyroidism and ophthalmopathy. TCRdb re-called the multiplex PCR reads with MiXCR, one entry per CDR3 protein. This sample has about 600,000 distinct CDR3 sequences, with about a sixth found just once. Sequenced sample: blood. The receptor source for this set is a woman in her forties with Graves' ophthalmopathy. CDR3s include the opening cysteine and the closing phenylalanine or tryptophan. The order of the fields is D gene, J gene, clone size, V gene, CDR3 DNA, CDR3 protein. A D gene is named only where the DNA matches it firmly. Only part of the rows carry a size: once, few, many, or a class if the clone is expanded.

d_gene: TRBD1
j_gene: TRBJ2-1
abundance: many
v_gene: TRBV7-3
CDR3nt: TGTGCCAGCAGCCCCAGACAGGGGGTGGATGAGCAGTTCTTC
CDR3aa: CASSPRQGVDEQFF

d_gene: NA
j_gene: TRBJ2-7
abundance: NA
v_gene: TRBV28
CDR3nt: TGTGCCAGCAGTTTATTAGATGGCGAGCAGTACTTC
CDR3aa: CASSLLDGEQYF

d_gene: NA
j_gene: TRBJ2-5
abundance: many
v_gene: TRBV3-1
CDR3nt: TGTGCCAGCAGCCAAGGTCCGATCCAAAGTCGGGAGACCCAGTACTTC
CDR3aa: CASSQGPIQSRETQYF

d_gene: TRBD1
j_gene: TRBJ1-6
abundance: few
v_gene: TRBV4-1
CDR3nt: TGCGCCAGCAGCCAACTAAGGGGGCTGTCCTATAATTCACCCCTCCACTTT
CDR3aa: CASSQLRGLSYNSPLHF

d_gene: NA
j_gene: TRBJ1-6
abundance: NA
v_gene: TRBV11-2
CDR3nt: TGTGCCAGCAGCTCGTACAGGGAACGGGATTCACCCCTCCACTTT
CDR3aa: CASSSYRERDSPLHF

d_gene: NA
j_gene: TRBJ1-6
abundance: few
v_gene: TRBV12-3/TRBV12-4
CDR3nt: TGTGCCAGCAGTTTTAACGAATGGGGACCCCTCCACTTT
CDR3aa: CASSFNEWGPLHF

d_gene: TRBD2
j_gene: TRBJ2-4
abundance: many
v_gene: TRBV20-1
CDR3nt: TGCAGTGCTAGAGATCTGGGAGGGAGGGCCGACATTCAGTACTTC
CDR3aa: CSARDLGGRADIQYF

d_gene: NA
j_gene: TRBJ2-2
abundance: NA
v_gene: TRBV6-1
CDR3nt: TGTGCCAGCAGTGGATGGAGCTTTGGGGGGGAGCTGTTTTTT
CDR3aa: CASSGWSFGGELFF

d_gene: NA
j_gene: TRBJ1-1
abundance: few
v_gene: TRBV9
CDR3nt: TGTGCCAGCAGCGCTACATCGGCCACTGAAGCTTTCTTT
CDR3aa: CASSATSATEAFF

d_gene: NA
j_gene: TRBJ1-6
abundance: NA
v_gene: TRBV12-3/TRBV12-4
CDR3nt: TGTGCCAGCAGACCTTCTTATAATCCACCCCTCCACTTT
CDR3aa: CASRPSYNPPLHF

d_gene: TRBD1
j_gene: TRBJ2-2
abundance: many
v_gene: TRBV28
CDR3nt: TGTGCCACCCAGACAGGGGGTTACACCGGGGAGCTGTTTTTT
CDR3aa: CATQTGGYTGELFF

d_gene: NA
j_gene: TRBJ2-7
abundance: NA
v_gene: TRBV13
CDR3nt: TGTGCCAGCAGACCTCCAGGGGTCTACGAGCAGTACTTC
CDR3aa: CASRPPGVYEQYF

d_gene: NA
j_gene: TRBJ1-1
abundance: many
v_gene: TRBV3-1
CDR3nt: TGTGCCAGCAGCCAAGTAGGCAGGGGTGCTTTCTTT
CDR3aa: CASSQVGRGAFF

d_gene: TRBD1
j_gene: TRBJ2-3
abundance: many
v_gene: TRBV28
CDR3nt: TGTGCCAGCAGGCCGGGACAGGGAGACACAGATACGCAGTATTTT
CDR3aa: CASRPGQGDTDTQYF

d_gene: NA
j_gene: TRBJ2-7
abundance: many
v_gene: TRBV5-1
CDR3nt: TGCGCCAGCAGCCCACGACCGAGCTACGAGCAGTACTTC
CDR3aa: CASSPRPSYEQYF

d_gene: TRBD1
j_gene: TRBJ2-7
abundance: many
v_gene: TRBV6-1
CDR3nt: TGTGCCAGCATGGACCGGGACAGCTCCTACGAGCAGTACTTC
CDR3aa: CASMDRDSSYEQYF

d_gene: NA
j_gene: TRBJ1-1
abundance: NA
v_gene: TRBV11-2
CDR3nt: TGTGCCAGCAGCCAAGTTTTCCAGGCCACTGAAGCTTTCTTT
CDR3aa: CASSQVFQATEAFF

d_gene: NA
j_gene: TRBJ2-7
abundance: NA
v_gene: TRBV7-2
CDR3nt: TGTGCCAGCAGCTTAAGGGGCGGAATCTCCTACGAGCAGTACTTC
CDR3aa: CASSLRGGISYEQYF

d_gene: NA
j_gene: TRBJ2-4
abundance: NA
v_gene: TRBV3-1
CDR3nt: TGTGCCAGCAGCCAAGAAGGGAACATTCAGTACTTC
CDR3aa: CASSQEGNIQYF